The entry below gives a single TCR beta chain sequence along with its context. This sample is drawn from a study of blood T cell repertoires in COVID-19. Study summary: PBMCs, B-cell-depleted T cells, or T cells were the source of the cDNA or gDNA that made up the material.

This CDR3 has 15 residues. V gave up 5 bases and J gave up 2 bases; unmatched junction bases: 7. Germline V gives CDR1 SGHTA, CDR2 FQGNSA. TCRdb's table, derived via immunoSEQ multiplex PCR, lists solely in-frame clones and lacks some. Altogether 95,000 to 150,000 clones are present, about 78% being singletons, with the ten largest covering 2.3%. This TCR was recovered from a man aged 65 to 79 with acute or convalescent COVID-19. Specimen: peripheral blood. V and J are TRBV7-2 and TRBJ1-2; 8 nucleotides line up with TRBD1. The CDR3 reads CASSAGTGGNYGYTF. Here the CDR3 DNA reads TGTGCCAGCAGCGCTGGGACAGGAGGGAACTATGGCTACACCTTC.